This TCR beta chain was identified during a study of siplizumab effects on memory and regulatory T cells. V dropped 3 bases and J dropped 5 bases, with 14 bases sitting between them. This CDR3 comprises 14 residues. Germline V gene sequence: CDR1 SGHRS, CDR2 YFSETQ. To note about this clone: Its antigen remains unknown.

The assay was immunoSEQ multiplex PCR, and TCRdb's table has in-frame clones only and misses some. The sample gives about 120,000 clones, about 94% of which show up once; roughly 0.17% is in the top ten. The study, taken as a whole, reports: Naive T cells appeared more varied than memory cells and looked like key alloresponse contributors. Mappable CD4+ clones that were alloreactive averaged around 70% Treg-derived with siplizumab versus roughly 27% in controls. Suppression by proliferating Tregs derived from siplizumab cultures was not verified.

This sequence joins TRBV5-1 and TRBJ2-5, with D possibly being TRBD1 (6 bases). The sequence derives from a human donor in good health. The sequenced sample consisted of non-Treg CD4+ T cells sorted from blood. DNA for the CDR3: TGCGCCAGCAGCTCACAGGGTAATTTGGAGACCCAGTACTTC. It encodes CASSSQGNLETQYF. Variable domain in full (rest from reference TRBV5-1 and TRBJ2-5): KAGVTQTPRYLIKTRGQQVTLSCSPISGHRSVSWYQQTPGQGLQFLFEYFSETQRNKGNFPGRFSGRQFSNSRSEMNVSTLELGDSALYLCASSSQGNLETQYFGPGTRLLVL.